Sequencing of this T cell receptor beta chain was carried out in a study of prognosis after radiotherapy for stage I lung cancer. At the level of the study: Stage I non-small cell lung cancer cases were enrolled from April 2018 through early 2019.

V was pared by 2 bases and J by 6 bases, with 5 bases between. Per the germline V gene, CDR1 is MDHEN and CDR2 is SYDVKM. This CDR3 is 12 amino acids long. Study-level results: Tumor-specific reactivity of the expanded TCR clones remained undetermined. Post-treatment Shannon entropy following stereotactic body radiation therapy was lower among patients who developed distant metastases.

Comment on this clonotype: Its specificity is unknown.

TCR beta CDR3 was amplified from genomic DNA by two-round multiplex PCR. Used in first-round PCR were primers specific to each TRBV and TRBJ gene. TCRdb independently ran MiXCR on the multiplex PCR reads; one entry per CDR3 protein. The sample includes roughly 30,000 distinct CDR3 sequences, about 41% of them seen just once. Sequencing was performed on PBMCs, taken before or after stereotactic body radiation therapy (not recorded which). The rearrangement uses TRBV28 and TRBJ2-1; D is undetermined. The origin of this receptor is a donor aged 50 or older with non-small cell lung cancer. Here the CDR3 reads CASSLKPNEQFF. The CDR3 DNA follows: TGTGCCAGCAGTTTAAAGCCCAATGAGCAGTTCTTC.